The source of this T cell receptor (beta chain) is a study of blood T cell repertoires in COVID-19. Study background: Sites across the United States, Italy and Spain contributed samples from acute and convalescent COVID-19.

This study enrolled people aged 18 to 89 from approximately 24 US geographic areas. Assay used: immunoSEQ multiplex PCR; TCRdb lists only in-frame clones, some missing. This table holds 300,000 to 450,000 clones, 80% to 90% found once. The clonotype was recovered from a man younger than 45 who had recovered from COVID-19. The sample consisted of PBMCs or T cells enriched from blood (not recorded which).

The CDR3 region is CASNLDMDNSPLHF. The CDR3 DNA is TGTGCCAGCAACCTCGACATGGATAATTCACCCCTCCACTTT. The V call is TRBV28, the J call TRBJ1-6; D is ambiguous. V was shortened by 7 bases and J by 5 bases, with 12 bases between the two germline ends. CDR1 MDHEN and CDR2 SYDVKM come from the germline V gene. The CDR3 sequence is 14 residues long.